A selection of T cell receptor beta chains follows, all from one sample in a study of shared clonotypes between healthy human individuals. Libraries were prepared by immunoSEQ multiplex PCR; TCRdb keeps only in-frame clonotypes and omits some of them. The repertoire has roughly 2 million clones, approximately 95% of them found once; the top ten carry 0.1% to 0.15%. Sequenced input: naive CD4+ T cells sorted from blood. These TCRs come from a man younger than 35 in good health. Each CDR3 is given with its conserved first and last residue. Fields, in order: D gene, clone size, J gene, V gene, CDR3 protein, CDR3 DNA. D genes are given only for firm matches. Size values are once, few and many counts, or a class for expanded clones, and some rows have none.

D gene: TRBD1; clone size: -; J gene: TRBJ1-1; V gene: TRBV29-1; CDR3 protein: CSARLGQGATEAFF; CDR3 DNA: TGCAGCGCCAGGTTGGGACAGGGGGCCACTGAAGCTTTCTTT
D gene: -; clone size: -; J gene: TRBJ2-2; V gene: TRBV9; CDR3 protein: CASSPGAEGTGELFF; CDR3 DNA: TGTGCCAGCAGCCCAGGAGCGGAGGGCACCGGGGAGCTGTTTTTT
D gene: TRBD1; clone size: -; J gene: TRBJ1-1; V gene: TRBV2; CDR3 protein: CASSEAPTGGFTEAFF; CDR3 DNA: TGTGCCAGCAGTGAAGCTCCCACAGGGGGCTTCACTGAAGCTTTCTTT
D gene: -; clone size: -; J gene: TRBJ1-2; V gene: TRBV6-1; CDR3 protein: CASSEAVGGFWGYTF; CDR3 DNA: TGTGCCAGCAGTGAAGCGGTCGGGGGGTTCTGGGGCTACACCTTC
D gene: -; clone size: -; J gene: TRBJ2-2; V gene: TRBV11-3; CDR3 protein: CASSGPTTGELFF; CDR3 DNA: TGTGCCAGCAGTGGACCCACCACCGGGGAGCTGTTTTTT
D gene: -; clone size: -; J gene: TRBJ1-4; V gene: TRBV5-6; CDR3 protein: CASSLSMEGKLFF; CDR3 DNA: TGTGCCAGCAGCTTAAGTATGGAGGGAAAACTGTTTTTT
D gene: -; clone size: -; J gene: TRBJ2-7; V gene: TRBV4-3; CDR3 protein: CASSQLRGDSLAVNYEQYF; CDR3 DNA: TGCGCCAGCAGCCAACTTCGCGGGGACAGCCTAGCGGTCAATTACGAGCAGTACTTC
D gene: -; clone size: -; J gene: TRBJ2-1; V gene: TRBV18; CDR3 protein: CASSPPVGNEQFF; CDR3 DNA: TGTGCCAGCTCACCACCGGTCGGTAATGAGCAGTTCTTC
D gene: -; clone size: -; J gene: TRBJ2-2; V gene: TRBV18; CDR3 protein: CASSPWTDNTGELFF; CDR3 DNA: TGTGCCAGCTCACCGTGGACGGATAACACCGGGGAGCTGTTTTTT
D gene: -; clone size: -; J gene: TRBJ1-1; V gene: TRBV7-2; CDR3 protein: CASSLNPQGFGTEAFF; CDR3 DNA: TGTGCCAGCAGCTTAAACCCCCAGGGGTTTGGCACTGAAGCTTTCTTT
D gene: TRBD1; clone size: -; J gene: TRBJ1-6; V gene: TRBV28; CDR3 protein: CASSPRTGPNSPLHF; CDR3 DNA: TGTGCCAGCAGTCCGCGGACAGGACCAAATTCACCCCTCCACTTT
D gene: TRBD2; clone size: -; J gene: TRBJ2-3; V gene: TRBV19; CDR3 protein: CASSIVASGSTDTQYF; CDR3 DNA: TGTGCCAGTAGTATAGTGGCTAGCGGTAGCACAGATACGCAGTATTTT
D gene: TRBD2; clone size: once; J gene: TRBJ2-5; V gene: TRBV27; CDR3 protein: CASGGRNPGETQYF; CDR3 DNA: TGTGCCTCGGGGGGTCGGAACCCAGGGGAGACCCAGTACTTC
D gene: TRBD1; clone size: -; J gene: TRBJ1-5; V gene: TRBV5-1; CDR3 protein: CASSRTGTGEIQPQHF; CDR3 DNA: TGCGCCAGCAGCCGGACCGGGACAGGGGAGATTCAGCCCCAGCATTTT
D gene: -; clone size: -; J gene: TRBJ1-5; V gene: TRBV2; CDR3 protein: CASSEYGGPNQPQHF; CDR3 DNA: TGTGCCAGCAGTGAATACGGGGGTCCCAATCAGCCCCAGCATTTT
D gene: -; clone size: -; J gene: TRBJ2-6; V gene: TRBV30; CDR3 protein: CAWSIGDIPTGANVLTF; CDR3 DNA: TGTGCCTGGAGTATAGGGGACATCCCGACGGGGGCCAACGTCCTGACTTTC
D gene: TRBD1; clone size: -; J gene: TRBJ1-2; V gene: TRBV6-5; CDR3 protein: CASSYTKPDRAYGYTF; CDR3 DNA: TGTGCCAGCAGTTATACCAAGCCGGACAGGGCCTATGGCTACACCTTC
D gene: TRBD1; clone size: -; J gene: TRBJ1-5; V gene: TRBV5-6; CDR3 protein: CASTLTGVGNQPQHF; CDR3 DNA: TGTGCCAGCACCCTGACAGGGGTCGGCAATCAGCCCCAGCATTTT
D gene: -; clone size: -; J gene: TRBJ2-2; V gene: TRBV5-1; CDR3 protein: CASSLQGSGELFF; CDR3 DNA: TGCGCCAGCAGCTTACAGGGATCCGGGGAGCTGTTTTTT
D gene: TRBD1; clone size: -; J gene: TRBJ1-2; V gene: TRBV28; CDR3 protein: CASRDQGQAYGYTF; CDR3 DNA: TGTGCCAGCAGGGACCAGGGACAGGCCTATGGCTACACCTTC
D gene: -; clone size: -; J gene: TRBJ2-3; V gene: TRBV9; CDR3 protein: CASSVASVSTDTQYF; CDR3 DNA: TGTGCCAGCAGCGTAGCTTCGGTCAGCACAGATACGCAGTATTTT
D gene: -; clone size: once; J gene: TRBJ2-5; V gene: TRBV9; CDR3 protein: CASSPDRQETQYF; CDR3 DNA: TGTGCCAGCAGCCCTGACAGGCAAGAGACCCAGTACTTC
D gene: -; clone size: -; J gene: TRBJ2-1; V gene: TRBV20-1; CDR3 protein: CSARHNNEQFF; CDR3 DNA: TGCAGTGCTAGGCACAACAATGAGCAGTTCTTC
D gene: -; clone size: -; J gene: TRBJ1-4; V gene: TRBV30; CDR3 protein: CAWEVRGPGEKLFF; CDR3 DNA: TGTGCCTGGGAGGTCCGGGGGCCGGGCGAAAAACTGTTTTTT
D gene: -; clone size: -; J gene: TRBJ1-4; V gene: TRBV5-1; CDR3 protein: CASRQNPNEKLFF; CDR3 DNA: TGCGCCAGTAGACAGAACCCGAATGAAAAACTGTTTTTT
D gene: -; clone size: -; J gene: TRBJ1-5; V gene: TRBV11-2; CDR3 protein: CASSLDRSGQPQHF; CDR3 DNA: TGTGCCAGCAGCTTAGATCGGTCCGGACAGCCCCAGCATTTT
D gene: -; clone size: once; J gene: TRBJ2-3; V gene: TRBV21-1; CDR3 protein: CASTLLRTADTQYF; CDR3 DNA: TGTGCCAGCACCCTACTGCGAACGGCAGATACGCAGTATTTT